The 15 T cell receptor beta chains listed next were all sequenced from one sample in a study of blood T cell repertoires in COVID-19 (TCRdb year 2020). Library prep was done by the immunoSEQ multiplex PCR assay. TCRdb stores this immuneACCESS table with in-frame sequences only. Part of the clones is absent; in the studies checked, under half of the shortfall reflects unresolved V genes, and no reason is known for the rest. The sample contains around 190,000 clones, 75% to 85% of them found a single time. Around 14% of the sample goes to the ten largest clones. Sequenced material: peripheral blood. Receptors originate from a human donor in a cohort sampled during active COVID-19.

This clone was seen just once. CDR3 sequence (DNA): TGTGCCAGTAGTCCACTAGCGGCCTCCTACGAGCAGTACTTC. Its translation: CASSPLAASYEQYF. This chain connects TRBV19 to TRBJ2-7; 8 bases map to TRBD2. The CDR3 spans 14 residues. Trimming took 5 bases from V and 0 from J; bases not matched to a gene: 3. CDR1 and CDR2 (germline): LNHDA, SQIVND (reference sequence).

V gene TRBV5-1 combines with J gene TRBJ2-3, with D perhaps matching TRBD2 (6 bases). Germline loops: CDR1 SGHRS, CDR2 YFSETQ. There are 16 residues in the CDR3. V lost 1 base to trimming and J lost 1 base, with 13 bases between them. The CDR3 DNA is TGCGCCAGCAGCTTGTTCCAGCGGGCGGGCACAGATACGCAGTATTTT. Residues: CASSLFQRAGTDTQYF.

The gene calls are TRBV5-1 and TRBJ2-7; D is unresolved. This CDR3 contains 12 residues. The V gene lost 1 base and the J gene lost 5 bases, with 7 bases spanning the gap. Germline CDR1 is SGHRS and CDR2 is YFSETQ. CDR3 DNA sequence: TGCGCCAGCAGCTTGACTGTCCACGAGCAGTACTTC. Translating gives CASSLTVHEQYF.

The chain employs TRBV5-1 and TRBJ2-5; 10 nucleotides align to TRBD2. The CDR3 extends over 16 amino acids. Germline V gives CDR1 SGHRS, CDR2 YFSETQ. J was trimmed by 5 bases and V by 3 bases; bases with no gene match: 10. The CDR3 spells CASSSGASGRAETQYF. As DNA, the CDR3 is TGCGCCAGCAGCTCGGGCGCTAGCGGGAGAGCTGAGACCCAGTACTTC.

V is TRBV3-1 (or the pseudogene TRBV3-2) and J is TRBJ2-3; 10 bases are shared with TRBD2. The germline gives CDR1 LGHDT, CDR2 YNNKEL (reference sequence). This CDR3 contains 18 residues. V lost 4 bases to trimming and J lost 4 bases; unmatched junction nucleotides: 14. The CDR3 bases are TGTGCCAGCAGCCCAAGGCACGTTAGCGGGAGGTTCCCAGATACGCAGTATTTT. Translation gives CASSPRHVSGRFPDTQYF.

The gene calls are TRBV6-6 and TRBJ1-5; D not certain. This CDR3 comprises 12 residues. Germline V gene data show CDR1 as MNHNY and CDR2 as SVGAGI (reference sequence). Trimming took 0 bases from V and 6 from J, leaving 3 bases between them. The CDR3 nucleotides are TGTGCCAGCAGTTACTCTAGTCAGCCCCAGCATTTT. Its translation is CASSYSSQPQHF.

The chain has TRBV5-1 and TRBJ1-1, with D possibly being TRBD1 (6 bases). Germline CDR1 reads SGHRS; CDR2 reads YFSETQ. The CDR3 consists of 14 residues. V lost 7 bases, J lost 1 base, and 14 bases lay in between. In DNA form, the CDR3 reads TGCGCCAGCGCGGCGGGGGCGGCGAACACTGAAGCTTTCTTT. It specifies CASAAGAANTEAFF.

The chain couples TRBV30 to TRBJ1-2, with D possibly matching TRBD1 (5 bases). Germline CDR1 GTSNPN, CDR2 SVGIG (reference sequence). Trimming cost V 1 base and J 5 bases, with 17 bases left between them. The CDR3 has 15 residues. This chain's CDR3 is CAWSGGGATLYGYTF. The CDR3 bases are TGTGCCTGGAGTGGGGGCGGGGCCACGCTTTATGGCTACACCTTC.

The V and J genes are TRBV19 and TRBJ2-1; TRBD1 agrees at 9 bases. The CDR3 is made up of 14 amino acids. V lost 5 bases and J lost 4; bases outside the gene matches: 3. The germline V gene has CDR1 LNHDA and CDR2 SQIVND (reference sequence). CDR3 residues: CASSWGQGYNEQFF. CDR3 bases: TGTGCCAGTAGTTGGGGACAGGGATACAATGAGCAGTTCTTC. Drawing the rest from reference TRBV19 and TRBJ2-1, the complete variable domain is DGGITQSPKYLFRKEGQNVTLSCEQNLNHDAMYWYRQDPGQGLRLIYYSQIVNDFQKGDIAEGYSVSREKKESFPLTVTSAQKNPTAFYLCASSWGQGYNEQFFGPGTRLTVL.

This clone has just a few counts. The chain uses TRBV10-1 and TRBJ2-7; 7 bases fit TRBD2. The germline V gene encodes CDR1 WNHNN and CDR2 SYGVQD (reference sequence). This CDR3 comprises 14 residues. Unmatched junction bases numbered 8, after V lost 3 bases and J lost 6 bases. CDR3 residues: CASSDGGSRIEQYF. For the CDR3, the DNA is TGCGCCAGCAGTGACGGGGGGTCTCGGATCGAGCAGTACTTC.

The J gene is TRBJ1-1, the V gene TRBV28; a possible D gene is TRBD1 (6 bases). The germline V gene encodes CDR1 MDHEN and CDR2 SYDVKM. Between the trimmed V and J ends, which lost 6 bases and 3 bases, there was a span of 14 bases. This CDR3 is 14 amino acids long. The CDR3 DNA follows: TGTGCCAGCAGCTCCTTGACAGGATACACTGAAGCTTTCTTT. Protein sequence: CASSSLTGYTEAFF. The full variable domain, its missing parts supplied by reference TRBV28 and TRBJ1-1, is DVKVTQSSRYLVKRTGEKVFLECVQDMDHENMFWYRQDPGLGLRLIYFSYDVKMKEKGDIPEGYSVSREKKERFSLILESASTNQTSMYLCASSSLTGYTEAFFGQGTRLTVV.

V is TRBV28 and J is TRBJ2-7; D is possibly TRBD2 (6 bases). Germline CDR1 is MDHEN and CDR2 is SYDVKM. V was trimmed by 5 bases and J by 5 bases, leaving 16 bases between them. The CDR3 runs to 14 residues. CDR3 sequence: CASSRLAEGDEQYF. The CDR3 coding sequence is TGTGCCAGCAGTAGATTAGCGGAGGGTGACGAGCAGTACTTC.

The CDR3 here is CASNQGRFAGELFF. CDR3 nucleotide sequence: TGTGCCAGCAATCAGGGTCGGTTTGCCGGGGAGCTGTTTTTT. The rearrangement links TRBV27 to TRBJ2-2; D is possibly TRBD1 (5 bases). The CDR3 is 14 residues long. Germline lookup yields CDR1 MNHEY and CDR2 SMNVEV (reference sequence). The ends were cut back, 7 bases at V and 6 bases at J, with 15 bases in the middle.

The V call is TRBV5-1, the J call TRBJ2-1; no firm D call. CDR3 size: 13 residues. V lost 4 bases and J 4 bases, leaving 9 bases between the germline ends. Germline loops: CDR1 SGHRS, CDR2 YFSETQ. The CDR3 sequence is CASSPRRYNEQFF. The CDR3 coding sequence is TGCGCCAGCAGCCCGAGGAGATACAATGAGCAGTTCTTC.

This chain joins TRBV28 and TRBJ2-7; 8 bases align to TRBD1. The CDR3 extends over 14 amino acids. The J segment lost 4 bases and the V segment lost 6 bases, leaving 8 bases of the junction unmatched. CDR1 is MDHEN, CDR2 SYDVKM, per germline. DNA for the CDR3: TGTGCCAGCAGGATGGAGCAGGGGGCTTACGAGCAGTACTTC. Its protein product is CASRMEQGAYEQYF.